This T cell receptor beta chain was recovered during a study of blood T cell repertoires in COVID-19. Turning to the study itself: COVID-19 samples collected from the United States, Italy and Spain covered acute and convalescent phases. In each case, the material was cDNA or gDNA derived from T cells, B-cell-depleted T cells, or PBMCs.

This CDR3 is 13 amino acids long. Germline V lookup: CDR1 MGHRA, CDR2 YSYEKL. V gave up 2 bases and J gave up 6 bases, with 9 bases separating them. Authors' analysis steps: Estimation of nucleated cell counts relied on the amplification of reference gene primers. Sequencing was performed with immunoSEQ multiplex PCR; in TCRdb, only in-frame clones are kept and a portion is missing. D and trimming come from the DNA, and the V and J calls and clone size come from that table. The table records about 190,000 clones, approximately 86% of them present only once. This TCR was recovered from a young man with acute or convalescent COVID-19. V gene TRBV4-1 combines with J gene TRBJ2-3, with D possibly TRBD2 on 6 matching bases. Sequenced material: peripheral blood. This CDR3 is CASSQWGEDTQYF. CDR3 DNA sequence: TGCGCCAGCAGCCAATGGGGGGAGGATACGCAGTATTTT.